The 22 T cell receptor beta chains below all came from one sample that was sequenced in a study of tumor-infiltrating lymphocytes in primary liver carcinoma. Co-extracting RNA and DNA was done with 20-30 mg of unsorted bulk tissue as input. The template, roughly 0.45 ug total RNA, yielded TCR beta cDNA made with a constant-region primer. Modified slightly, ARM-PCR produced TCR beta libraries over three nested multiplex PCR rounds. Each of the first two PCR rounds ran approximately 9 cycles with TRBV1-TRBV30 forward and C-beta reverse primers. In TCRdb, the multiplex PCR reads were re-called with MiXCR into one record per CDR3 protein. The sample records about 190,000 distinct CDR3 sequences, around 85% being singletons. Sequences were obtained from tumor tissue from primary liver carcinoma. All receptors derive from a middle-aged man with primary liver carcinoma and hepatitis B virus infection.

As regards this clonotype: A junction boundary mismatches the germline segment, possibly from a read error. V usage is TRBV29-1 and J usage is TRBJ2-5, with 8 bases matching TRBD1. The CDR3 is 15 residues long. Germline CDR1 is SQVTM and CDR2 is ANQGSEA. For the CDR3, the DNA is TGCAACGTTGACGCGGGCAGGGGGCGAGCAGAGACCCAGTACTTC. It encodes CNVDAGRGRAETQYF.

Regarding this clonotype: The germline gene is not matched at one end of the junction; a read error may be the cause. V is TRBV29-1 and J is TRBJ2-7; D is undetermined. Germline V gene data show CDR1 as SQVTM and CDR2 as ANQGSEA. The CDR3 spans 11 residues. This CDR3 reads CSFGRSGEQCF. In nucleotides, the CDR3 is TGCAGCTTTGGACGGTCCGGTGAGCAGTGCTTC.

Concerning this clonotype: A clone one base away is much larger, so this may be a read error. The J gene is TRBJ1-4, the V gene TRBV5-1; no definite D call. The germline V gene has CDR1 SGHRS and CDR2 YFSETQ. The length of the CDR3 is 15 residues. V lost 0 bases to trimming and J lost 14 bases, with 20 bases between them. The CDR3 is CASSLDGGLAVGLFF. CDR3 DNA sequence: TGCGCCAGCAGCTTGGATGGTGGTCTAGCGGTAGGGCTGTTTTTT.

In this sample, this clonotype turned up a few times. CDR3 region: CSADLGASGRLYQETQYF. The CDR3 nucleotides are TGCAGTGCTGACTTGGGGGCTAGCGGGAGGCTGTACCAAGAGACCCAGTACTTC. The chain uses TRBV20-1 and TRBJ2-5; TRBD2 matches 11 bases. The trim removed 5 bases at V and 0 bases at J, leaving 14 bases unmatched. This CDR3 has 18 residues. Germline values: CDR1 DFQATT, CDR2 SNEGSKA (reference sequence).

To note about this clonotype: Its ends do not fully match the called genes, so a read error is possible. The chain links TRBV6-1 to TRBJ2-6; D call uncertain. In germline, CDR1 is MNHNS, CDR2 SASEGT. The CDR3 loop spans 17 amino acids. Here the CDR3 reads CASTEKGSLSRANVLTF. CDR3 bases: TGTGCCAGCACCGAGAAAGGGTCCCTCTCTCGGGCCAACGTCCTGACTTTC.

Concerning this clonotype: The germline gene is not matched at one end of the junction; a read error may be the cause. The chain recombines TRBV6-1 with TRBJ2-7; tentatively, D is TRBD2 (5 bases). The germline CDR1 and CDR2 sequences are MNHNS and SASEGT. There are 11 residues in the CDR3. The CDR3 nucleotides are TGTGCCAGCATCGGACTCTACGAGCAGTATTTC. Translated, it gives CASIGLYEQYF.

About this clonotype: In this CDR3 the conserved last residue, phenylalanine or tryptophan, is missing, so a read error is likely. This sequence joins TRBV5-6 and TRBJ1-2; D ambiguous. CDR1 and CDR2 from the germline V gene are SGHDT and YYEEEE. The CDR3 loop spans 12 amino acids. V lost 10 bases, J lost 7 bases, and 17 bases lay in between. CDR3 coding DNA: TGTGCCTGTAGCTCCGGGAAATCTGGCTACACCTTG. Amino acid sequence: CACSSGKSGYTL.

This clonotype has just a few counts. A clone one base away is much larger, so this may be a read error. The CDR3 does not end in the conserved phenylalanine or tryptophan, so this is likely a read error. V gene TRBV7-8 combines with J gene TRBJ2-5; 7 positions match TRBD2. Unmatched junction bases numbered 12, after V lost 5 bases and J lost 3 bases. The germline V gene encodes CDR1 SGHVS and CDR2 FQNEAQ. There are 16 residues in the CDR3. CDR3 nucleotide sequence: TGTGCCAGCAGCCGAAGGGCGGGAGTGAGGGAAGAGACCCAGTACCTC. Amino acid sequence: CASSRRAGVREETQYL.

Comment on this clonotype: Germline and junction disagree at one end, which may indicate a read error. This chain connects TRBV11-2 to TRBJ2-3, with unresolved D. Germline values: CDR1 SGHAT, CDR2 FQNNGV. This CDR3 region has 16 residues. CDR3 DNA sequence: TGTGCCACCAGCAGAAGAAGTACAGCGAACACATATACGCAGTATTTT. Translation gives CATSRRSTANTYTQYF.

As concerns this clonotype: A much more abundant neighbour one base away suggests this may be a read error. The chain couples TRBV6-4 to TRBJ2-2, with D tentatively TRBD1 (5 bases). The CDR3 covers 15 residues. Germline values: CDR1 MRHNA, CDR2 SNTAGT. The CDR3 DNA is TGTGCCAGCAGTGACTCACAGGCGAAGACCGGGGAGCTGTTTTTT. Protein: CASSDSQAKTGELFF.

Regarding this clonotype: One end of the junction varies from germline; a read error may be responsible. The rearrangement uses TRBV11-1 and TRBJ2-1; tentative D call: TRBD2 (6 bases). Germline loops: CDR1 SGHAT, CDR2 FQDESV (reference sequence). CDR3 length equals 16 residues. This CDR3 reads CTSRKNMRIGGDELFF. The CDR3 nucleotides are TGTACCAGCAGAAAAAATATGAGGATAGGAGGGGATGAGCTGTTCTTC. The full variable domain, with the rest looked up from reference TRBV11-1 and TRBJ2-1, is EAEVAQSPRYKITEKSQAVAFWCDPISGHATLYWYRQILGQGPELLVQFQDESVVDDSQLPKDRFSAERLKGVDSTLKIQPAELGDSAMYLCTSRKNMRIGGDELFFGPGTRLTVL.

On this clonotype: Given the absence of the conserved phenylalanine or tryptophan at the CDR3 end, a read error is likely. This chain links TRBV12-3 or TRBV12-4 with TRBJ1-1; D unclear. The CDR3 totals 14 residues. CDR3 loop: CASSSSGANTQAFI. CDR3 in DNA: TGTGCCAGCAGCTCTTCCGGTGCGAACACTCAAGCTTTCATT.

This clonotype was picked up one time. At one end the junction does not follow the germline gene, possibly because of a read error. The chain employs TRBV6-2 or TRBV6-3 and TRBJ1-1; D is ambiguous. The CDR3 sequence is 14 residues long. Germline V CDR1 and CDR2: MNHEY, SVGEGT. This chain's CDR3 is CASRLSVLNTEASF. The CDR3 DNA reads as TGTGCCAGCAGATTGTCAGTGCTGAACACTGAAGCTTCCTTT.

Note on this clonotype: One end of the junction fails to match germline, which may point to a read error. The V gene is TRBV5-1, the J gene TRBJ2-2; TRBD2 matches at 12 bases. The germline CDR1 and CDR2 sequences are SGHRS and YFSETQ. This CDR3 contains 17 residues. The CDR3 sequence: CASNFETSGRNTAELFF. DNA of the CDR3: TGCGCCAGCAACTTCGAAACTAGCGGGAGGAACACCGCGGAGCTGTTTTTT.

In its sample, this clonotype was seen once. A junction boundary mismatches the germline segment, possibly from a read error. This chain joins TRBV12-3 or TRBV12-4 and TRBJ2-6, with 8 bases lining up with TRBD2. The length of the CDR3 is 19 residues. CDR3 nucleotide sequence: TGTGCCAGCAGTGCAACCCTCGGGACTAGAGGTTCTGGGGCCAACATCCTGACTTTC. As protein: CASSATLGTRGSGANILTF.

To note about this clonotype: Because it lacks the conserved phenylalanine or tryptophan at the end, this CDR3 is likely a read error. This sequence joins TRBV4-2 and TRBJ2-7; a possible D gene is TRBD2 (5 bases). The CDR3 is 16 amino acids. V was pared by 1 base and J by 3 bases, with 16 bases between. Germline assignment: CDR1 LGHNA and CDR2 YNFKEQ. The CDR3 nucleotides read TGTGCCAGCAGCCAAGGAACGGACTCGAAAGGCTACGAGCAGTACTCC. Amino acids: CASSQGTDSKGYEQYS.

Concerning this clonotype: An end of the junction differs from the germline gene, which may be a read error. The chain uses TRBV4-1 and TRBJ1-1, with D possibly being TRBD1 (6 bases). Germline V gene data show CDR1 as MGHRA and CDR2 as YSYEKL. CDR3 length equals 15 residues. CDR3 DNA: TGCGCCAGGAGCCAATCTAGGGGGGCGAACACTGAAGCTTTCTTT. Its protein is CARSQSRGANTEAFF.

As for this clonotype: Germline and junction disagree at one end, which may indicate a read error. The chain recombines TRBV11-2 with TRBJ1-2; D uncertain. The germline V gene encodes CDR1 SGHAT and CDR2 FQNNGV. CDR3 size: 13 residues. The CDR3 coding sequence is TGTGCCATCAGCGTCGGGAGGTGTGGAGGCTACACCTTC. As protein: CAISVGRCGGYTF.

This clonotype appeared many times. The chain is built from TRBV4-3 and TRBJ2-1; D is uncertain. The CDR3 contains 16 residues. The V gene lost 0 bases and the J gene lost 4 bases, with 13 bases spanning the gap. From germline, CDR1 is LGHNA and CDR2 YSLEER. The CDR3 nucleotides are TGCGCCAGCAGCCAAGATAGAGACACCCTATACAATGAGCAGTTCTTC. It is translated as CASSQDRDTLYNEQFF.

Note on this clonotype: The final CDR3 position lacks the conserved phenylalanine or tryptophan, pointing to a likely read error. This sequence joins TRBV4-3 and TRBJ1-6; 8 bases are shared with TRBD1. V lost 3 bases to trimming and J lost 10 bases; unmatched junction nucleotides: 11. The germline V gene encodes CDR1 LGHNA and CDR2 YSLEER. There are 16 residues in the CDR3. The CDR3 region has the DNA TGCGCCAGCAGCCATCTAACTGGACAGGGTGAGTCACCCCTCCACCTT. Translating it yields CASSHLTGQGESPLHL.

On this clonotype: The junction does not match germline at one end; this may be a read error. The chain employs TRBV29-1 and TRBJ2-2; 7 bases are shared with TRBD1. CDR3 length: 13 residues. Germline CDR1 SQVTM, CDR2 ANQGSEA. CDR3 sequence: CNVVKTGAGELFF. CDR3 coding DNA: TGCAACGTTGTGAAAACAGGGGCCGGGGAGCTGTTTTTT.

As concerns this clonotype: Likely a read error: the CDR3 ends without its conserved phenylalanine or tryptophan. J is TRBJ1-3 and V is TRBV6-1; D not certain. CDR1 is MNHNS and CDR2 is SASEGT in the germline V gene. This CDR3 has 13 amino acids. V was shortened by 10 bases and J by 9 bases, with 19 bases between the two germline ends. The CDR3 sequence: CATYTRRNATIYL. The CDR3 bases are TGTGCCACCTATACAAGGAGAAACGCCACCATATATCTT.